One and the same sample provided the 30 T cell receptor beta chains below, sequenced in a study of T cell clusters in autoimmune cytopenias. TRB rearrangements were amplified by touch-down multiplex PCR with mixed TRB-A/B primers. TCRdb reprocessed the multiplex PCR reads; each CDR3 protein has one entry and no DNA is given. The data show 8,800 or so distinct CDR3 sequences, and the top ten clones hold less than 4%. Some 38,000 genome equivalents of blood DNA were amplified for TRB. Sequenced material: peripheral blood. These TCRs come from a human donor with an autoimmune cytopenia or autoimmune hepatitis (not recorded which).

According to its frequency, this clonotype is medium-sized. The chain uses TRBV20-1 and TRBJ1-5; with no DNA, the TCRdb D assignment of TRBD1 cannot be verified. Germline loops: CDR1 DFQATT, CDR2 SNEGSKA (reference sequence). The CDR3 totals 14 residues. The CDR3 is CSAPGTGANQPQHF.

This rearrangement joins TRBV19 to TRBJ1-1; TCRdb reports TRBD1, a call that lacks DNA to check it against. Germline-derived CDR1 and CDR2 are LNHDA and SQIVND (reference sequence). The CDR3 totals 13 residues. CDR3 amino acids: CASSIMRGAEAFF.

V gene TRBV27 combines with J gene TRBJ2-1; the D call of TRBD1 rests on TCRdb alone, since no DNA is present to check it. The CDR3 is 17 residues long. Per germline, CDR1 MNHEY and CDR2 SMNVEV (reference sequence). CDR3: CASSLGVTARINNEQFF.

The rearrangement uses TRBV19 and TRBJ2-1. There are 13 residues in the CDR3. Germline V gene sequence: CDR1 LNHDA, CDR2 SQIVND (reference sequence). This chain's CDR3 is CASSMGSANEQFF.

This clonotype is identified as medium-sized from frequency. This CDR3 is CGGMSGQGYGYTF. The rearrangement joins TRBV30 to TRBJ1-2; checking the TCRdb D call of TRBD1 is not possible without DNA. This CDR3 contains 13 residues. CDR1 is GTSNPN and CDR2 is SVGIG in the germline V gene (reference sequence).

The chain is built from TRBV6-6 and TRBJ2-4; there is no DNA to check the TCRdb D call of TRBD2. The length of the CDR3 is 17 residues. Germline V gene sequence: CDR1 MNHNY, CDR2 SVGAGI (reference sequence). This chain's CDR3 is CASSSTEREVAKNIQYF.

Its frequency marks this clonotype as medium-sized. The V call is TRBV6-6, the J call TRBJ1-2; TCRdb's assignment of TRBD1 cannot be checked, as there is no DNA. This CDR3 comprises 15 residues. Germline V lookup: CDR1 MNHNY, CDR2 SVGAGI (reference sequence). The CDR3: CASRPRDDRGYGYTF.

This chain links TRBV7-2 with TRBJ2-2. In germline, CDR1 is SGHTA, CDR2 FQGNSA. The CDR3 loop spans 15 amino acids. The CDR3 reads CASSLASKGSGELFF.

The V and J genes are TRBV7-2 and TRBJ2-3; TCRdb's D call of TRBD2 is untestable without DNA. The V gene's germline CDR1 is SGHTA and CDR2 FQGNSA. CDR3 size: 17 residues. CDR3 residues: CATVEPRTSGSADTQYF. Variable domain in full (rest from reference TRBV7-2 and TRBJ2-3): GAGVSQSPSNKVTEKGKDVELRCDPISGHTALYWYRQSLGQGLEFLIYFQGNSAPDKSGLPSDRFSAERTGGSVSTLTIQRTQQEDSAVYLCATVEPRTSGSADTQYFGPGTRLTVL.

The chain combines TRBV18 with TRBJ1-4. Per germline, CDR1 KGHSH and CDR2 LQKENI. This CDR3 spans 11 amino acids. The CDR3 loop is CASSSGEKLFF.

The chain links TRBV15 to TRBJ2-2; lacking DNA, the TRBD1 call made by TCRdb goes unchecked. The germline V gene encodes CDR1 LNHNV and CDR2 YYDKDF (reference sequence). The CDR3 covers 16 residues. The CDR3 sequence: CATSRGTGGYTGELFF.

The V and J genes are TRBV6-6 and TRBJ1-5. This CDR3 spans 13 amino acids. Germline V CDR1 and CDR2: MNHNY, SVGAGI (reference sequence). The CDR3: CASIKDDHQPQHF.

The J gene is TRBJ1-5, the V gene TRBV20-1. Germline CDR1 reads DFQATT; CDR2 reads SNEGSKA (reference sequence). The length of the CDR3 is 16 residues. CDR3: CSARDFKGTSNQPQHF.

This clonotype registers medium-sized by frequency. CDR3 in amino acids: CAIIQGERETQYF. The J gene is TRBJ2-5, the V gene TRBV10-3; TCRdb lists TRBD1, though no DNA is available to test this call. Germline V gene data show CDR1 as ENHRY and CDR2 as SYGVKD. This CDR3 contains 13 residues.

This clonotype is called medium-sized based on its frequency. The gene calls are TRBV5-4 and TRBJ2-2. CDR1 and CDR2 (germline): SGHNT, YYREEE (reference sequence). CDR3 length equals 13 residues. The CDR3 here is CASSLVGAGELFF.

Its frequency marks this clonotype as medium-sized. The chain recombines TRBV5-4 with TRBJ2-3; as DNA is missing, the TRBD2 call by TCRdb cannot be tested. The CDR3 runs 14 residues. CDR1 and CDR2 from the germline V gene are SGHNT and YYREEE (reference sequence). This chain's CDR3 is CASSLAGVGDTQYF.

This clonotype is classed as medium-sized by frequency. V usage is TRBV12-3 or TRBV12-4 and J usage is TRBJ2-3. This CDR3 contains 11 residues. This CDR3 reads CASTMGDTQYF.

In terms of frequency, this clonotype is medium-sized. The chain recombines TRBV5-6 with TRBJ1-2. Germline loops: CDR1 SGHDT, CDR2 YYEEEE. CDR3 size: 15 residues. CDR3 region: CASSGPPMRDYGYTF.

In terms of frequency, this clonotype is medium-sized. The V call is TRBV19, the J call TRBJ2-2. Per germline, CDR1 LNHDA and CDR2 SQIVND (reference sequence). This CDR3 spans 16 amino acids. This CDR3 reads CASSIPFSGNTGELFF.

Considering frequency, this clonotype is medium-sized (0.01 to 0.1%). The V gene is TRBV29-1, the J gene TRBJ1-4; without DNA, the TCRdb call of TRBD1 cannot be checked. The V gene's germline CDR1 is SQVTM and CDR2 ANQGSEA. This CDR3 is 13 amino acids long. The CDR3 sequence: CSVLQGIDEKLFF.

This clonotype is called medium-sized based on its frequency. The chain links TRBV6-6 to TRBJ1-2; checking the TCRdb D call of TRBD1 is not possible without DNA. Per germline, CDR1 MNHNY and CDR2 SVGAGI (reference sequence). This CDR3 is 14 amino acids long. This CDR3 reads CASRQDREAGGYTF.

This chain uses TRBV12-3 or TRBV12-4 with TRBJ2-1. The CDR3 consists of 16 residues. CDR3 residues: CASSLIVSGRSDEQFF.

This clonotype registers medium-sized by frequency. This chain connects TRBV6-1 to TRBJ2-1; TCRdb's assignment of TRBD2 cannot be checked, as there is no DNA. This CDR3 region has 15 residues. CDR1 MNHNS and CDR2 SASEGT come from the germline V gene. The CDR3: CASSYGLAGHNEQFF.

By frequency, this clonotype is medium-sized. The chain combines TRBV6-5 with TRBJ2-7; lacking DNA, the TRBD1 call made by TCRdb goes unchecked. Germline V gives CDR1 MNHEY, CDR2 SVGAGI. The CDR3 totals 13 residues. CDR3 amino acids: CASSTGSSYEQYF.

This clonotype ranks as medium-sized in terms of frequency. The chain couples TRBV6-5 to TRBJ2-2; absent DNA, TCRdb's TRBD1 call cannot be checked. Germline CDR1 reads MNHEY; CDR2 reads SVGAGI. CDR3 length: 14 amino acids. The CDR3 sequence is CASSRGDNTGELFF.

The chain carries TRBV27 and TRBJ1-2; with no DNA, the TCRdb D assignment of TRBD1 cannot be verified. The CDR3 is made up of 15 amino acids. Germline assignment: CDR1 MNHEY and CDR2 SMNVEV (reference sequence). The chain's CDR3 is CASSPTGAAIYGYTF.

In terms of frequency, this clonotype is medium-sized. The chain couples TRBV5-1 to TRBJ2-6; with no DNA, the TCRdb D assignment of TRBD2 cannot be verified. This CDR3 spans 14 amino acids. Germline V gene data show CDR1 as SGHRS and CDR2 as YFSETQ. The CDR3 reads CASSLGAGRDVLTF.

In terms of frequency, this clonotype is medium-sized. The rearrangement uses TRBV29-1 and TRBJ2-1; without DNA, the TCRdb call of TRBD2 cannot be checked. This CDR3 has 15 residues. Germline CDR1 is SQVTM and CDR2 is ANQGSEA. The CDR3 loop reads CSVDGGTSGYNEQFF.

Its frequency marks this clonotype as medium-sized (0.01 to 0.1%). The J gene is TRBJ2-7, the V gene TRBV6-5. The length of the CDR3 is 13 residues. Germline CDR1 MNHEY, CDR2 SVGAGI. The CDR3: CASSYAYGHEQYF.

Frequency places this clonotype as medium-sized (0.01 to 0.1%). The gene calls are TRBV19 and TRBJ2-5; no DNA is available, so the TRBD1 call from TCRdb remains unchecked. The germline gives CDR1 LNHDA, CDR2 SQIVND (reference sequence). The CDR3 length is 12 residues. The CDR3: CASRQGGETQYF.